Included here is one T cell receptor beta chain sequence, with context. TCRdb's table, derived via immunoSEQ multiplex PCR, lists solely in-frame clones and lacks some. The table includes approximately 75,000 clones, more than 90% detected once. This record comes from a study of technical replicates of blood from a handful of donors. CDR3 size: 11 residues. CDR1 DFQATT and CDR2 SNEGSKA come from the germline V gene (reference sequence). Trimming pared 4 bases from V and 4 bases from J, leaving 8 bases between. The TCR was taken from a human donor in good health. The J gene is TRBJ2-7, the V gene TRBV20-1; maybe TRBD1 (6 bases). Sequenced material: T cells isolated from PBMCs. CDR3 in amino acids: CSANRDYEQYF. CDR3 nucleotides: TGCAGTGCTAACAGGGATTACGAGCAGTACTTC.